A single sample gave rise to the 32 T cell receptor beta chains below, sequenced in a study of cytomegalovirus exposure and HLA in healthy donors. PCR involved 60 Vbeta and 13 Jbeta primers. Generated by immunoSEQ multiplex PCR, the TCRdb table keeps only in-frame clones and is missing some. The repertoire holds more than 200,000 clones, with over 80% as singletons. Source material: PBMCs. The source is a man aged 40-50 years in good health and CMV-seropositive.

This chain connects TRBV10-1 to TRBJ1-5; no clear D. V was cut by 4 bases and J by 4 bases, with 5 bases left in between. Germline-derived CDR1 and CDR2 are WNHNN and SYGVQD (reference sequence). This CDR3 has 12 residues. CDR3 sequence: CASSAPNQPQHF. CDR3 in DNA: TGCGCCAGCAGTGCCCCAAATCAGCCCCAGCATTTT.

The CDR3 DNA reads TGTGCCTGGGGCCGGGGGGATGGCTACACCTTC. This encodes CAWGRGDGYTF. V usage is TRBV30 and J usage is TRBJ1-2, with D possibly being TRBD1 (5 bases). The germline V gene has CDR1 GTSNPN and CDR2 SVGIG (reference sequence). V lost 5 bases and J 6 bases, leaving 10 bases between the germline ends. CDR3 size: 11 residues.

J is TRBJ2-3 and V is TRBV5-1; possibly TRBD2 for D (5 bases). V lost 0 bases, J lost 0 bases, and 11 bases lay in between. This CDR3 comprises 16 residues. In germline, CDR1 is SGHRS, CDR2 YFSETQ. Written as DNA, the CDR3 is TGCGCCAGCAGCTTGGTGACCCGGAGGAGCACAGATACGCAGTATTTT. The encoded protein is CASSLVTRRSTDTQYF.

V and J are TRBV27 and TRBJ2-5; D call uncertain. V was pared by 0 bases and J by 5 bases, with 10 bases between. Germline CDR1 is MNHEY and CDR2 is SMNVEV (reference sequence). The CDR3 sequence is 14 residues long. The CDR3 DNA sequence: TGTGCCAGCAGTTTATCTTTATTCGGGGAGACCCAGTACTTC. Protein product: CASSLSLFGETQYF.

This chain joins TRBV2 and TRBJ1-1; weak D call: TRBD1 (6 bases). Trimming removed 7 bases at V and 1 base at J, with 13 bases between. Germline V CDR1 and CDR2: SNHLY, FYNNEI. The CDR3 contains 14 residues. For the CDR3, the DNA is TGTGCCAGCATTCTAAGGGGACAGAACACTGAAGCTTTCTTT. Residues: CASILRGQNTEAFF.

The chain combines TRBV5-1 with TRBJ1-1; TRBD1 agrees at 9 bases. This CDR3 region has 16 residues. After removal of 1 base from V and 6 bases from J, the junction contained 10 bases not matched to a gene. Germline CDR1 reads SGHRS; CDR2 reads YFSETQ. The CDR3 sequence is CASSLYRDREVPEAFF. In nucleotides, the CDR3 is TGCGCCAGCAGCTTGTATCGGGACAGGGAGGTTCCTGAAGCTTTCTTT.

The chain combines TRBV19 with TRBJ1-1; 9 bases map to TRBD1. V trimming: 10 bases; J trimming: 5 bases; junction bases outside the gene matches: 8. The germline V gene has CDR1 LNHDA and CDR2 SQIVND (reference sequence). The CDR3 is made up of 13 amino acids. The DNA of the CDR3 is TGTGCCACCAAGACAGGGGGTTTAACTGAAGCTTTCTTT. Translated, it gives CATKTGGLTEAFF.

This clone came up once. This rearrangement joins TRBV7-9 to TRBJ2-7, with 8 positions matching TRBD1. V lost 2 bases, J lost 3 bases, and 9 bases stayed unmatched. Germline V CDR1 and CDR2: SEHNR, FQNEAQ (reference sequence). The CDR3 has 16 residues. CDR3 region: CASSLWVGTGVYEQYV. The CDR3 DNA sequence: TGTGCCAGCAGCTTATGGGTCGGGACAGGAGTCTACGAGCAGTACGTC.

V and J are TRBV10-1 and TRBJ2-7, with D possibly being TRBD2 (5 bases). The V end lost 3 bases, the J end lost 3 bases, and 6 bases lay between the germline ends. This CDR3 has 12 residues. CDR1 and CDR2 from the germline V gene are WNHNN and SYGVQD (reference sequence). The CDR3 protein is CASSDDYYEQYF. Written as DNA, the CDR3 is TGCGCCAGCAGTGACGACTACTACGAGCAGTACTTC.

This chain connects TRBV7-2 to TRBJ2-1; D gene unclear. The CDR3 loop spans 14 amino acids. The V end was cut by 5 bases, the J end by 8 bases, with 16 bases between. Looked up from germline, CDR1 is SGHTA and CDR2 is FQGNSA. The CDR3 here is CASSPLDPTDEQFF. CDR3 bases: TGTGCCAGCAGCCCCCTAGACCCGACGGATGAGCAGTTCTTC.

The chain carries TRBV5-4 and TRBJ1-3; TRBD1 might be the D (5 bases). The CDR3 has 15 residues. The germline V gene has CDR1 SGHNT and CDR2 YYREEE (reference sequence). The V end lost 0 bases, the J end lost 0 bases, and 7 bases lay between the germline ends. Here the CDR3 reads CASSLVGVSGNTIYF. For the CDR3, the DNA is TGTGCCAGCAGCTTGGTAGGGGTCTCTGGAAACACCATATATTTT.

CDR3 nucleotides: TGCGCCAGCAGCCCGCAGGGCAGCAATCAGCCCCAGCATTTT. It specifies CASSPQGSNQPQHF. The rearrangement uses TRBV10-2 and TRBJ1-5; D might be TRBD1 (5 bases). Per germline, CDR1 WSHSY and CDR2 SAAADI. The CDR3 loop spans 14 amino acids. V lost 6 bases and J lost 1, with 10 bases in between.

The rearrangement uses TRBV27 and TRBJ1-2, with D unresolved. Germline CDR1 and CDR2: MNHEY and SMNVEV (reference sequence). There are 13 residues in the CDR3. V was pared by 8 bases and J by 6 bases, with 16 bases between. Here the CDR3 DNA reads TGTGCCAGCGGCCTGAGAGCCGGAGATGGCTACACCTTC. It specifies CASGLRAGDGYTF.

This clone was seen a handful of times. The rearrangement links TRBV6-1 to TRBJ2-5, with 12 bases fitting TRBD2. Losses at the gene ends were 1 base for V and 4 bases for J; bases not matched to a gene: 4. Germline loops: CDR1 MNHNS, CDR2 SASEGT. This CDR3 has 16 amino acids. CDR3 region: CASSEGLAGVVETQYF. The CDR3 bases are TGTGCCAGCAGTGAAGGACTAGCGGGAGTGGTAGAGACCCAGTACTTC.

The chain is built from TRBV7-9 and TRBJ2-3; the D gene is possibly TRBD2 (5 bases). CDR3 length: 13 residues. Germline CDR1 reads SEHNR; CDR2 reads FQNEAQ (reference sequence). Trimming shortened V by 4 bases and J by 9 bases, and 14 bases separated the two germline ends. CDR3 loop: CASSSGSYDTQYF. In nucleotides, the CDR3 is TGTGCCAGCAGCTCGGGGTCGTATGACACGCAGTATTTT.

The V gene is TRBV6-5, the J gene TRBJ2-7; TRBD2 might be the D (6 bases). CDR3 size: 15 residues. Germline-derived CDR1 and CDR2 are MNHEY and SVGAGI. V was clipped by 2 bases and J by 2 bases, with 13 bases between them. The CDR3 DNA reads as TGTGCCAGCAGTTACGCGACGGGGGTTCCCTACGAGCAGTACTTC. Translating gives CASSYATGVPYEQYF.

This clone was detected once. The CDR3 sequence is CASSPGQGALQETQYF. The CDR3 DNA sequence: TGTGCCAGCTCACCCGGACAGGGGGCTCTCCAAGAGACCCAGTACTTC. This sequence joins TRBV18 and TRBJ2-5, with 11 bases that match TRBD1. With 3 bases clipped from V and 1 base from J, the junction kept 4 bases outside the gene matches. This CDR3 contains 16 residues. Germline-derived CDR1 and CDR2 are KGHSH and LQKENI.

The DNA of the CDR3 is TGTGCCAGCAGTGCCGAGGATACAGGGGGAAACATTCAGTACTTC. Translated, it gives CASSAEDTGGNIQYF. This chain uses TRBV6-5 with TRBJ2-4, with 8 nucleotides matching TRBD1. J gave up 6 bases and V 5 bases, and 9 bases lay outside the gene matches. Germline V gives CDR1 MNHEY, CDR2 SVGAGI. This CDR3 has 15 amino acids.

The rearrangement links TRBV7-2 to TRBJ2-1; weak D call: TRBD2 (5 bases). V lost 0 bases and J 12 bases, leaving 12 bases between the germline ends. CDR1 is SGHTA and CDR2 is FQGNSA in the germline V gene. The CDR3 is 13 residues long. CDR3 region: CASSLALGRGQFF. CDR3 in DNA: TGTGCCAGCAGCTTAGCGCTAGGGAGAGGGCAGTTCTTC.

V and J are TRBV5-1 and TRBJ2-1; 10 bases agree with TRBD1. Germline V gene lookup returns CDR1 SGHRS and CDR2 YFSETQ. The length of the CDR3 is 14 residues. V shed 5 bases, J shed 9 bases, and the junction held 8 bases outside the gene matches. The CDR3 DNA sequence: TGCGCCAGCAGGCCGGACAGGGGGACAGGTGAGCAGTTCTTC. Translated, it gives CASRPDRGTGEQFF.

The chain carries TRBV6-5 and TRBJ1-2, with a weak D call TRBD1 (6 bases). V lost 7 bases and J 8 bases, leaving 23 bases between the germline ends. This CDR3 spans 15 amino acids. Germline V gene sequence: CDR1 MNHEY, CDR2 SVGAGI. DNA for the CDR3: TGTGCCAGCATAGTGACAACAGGGCACCCCTGGGGCTACACCTTC. Amino acid sequence: CASIVTTGHPWGYTF.

V gene TRBV7-2 combines with J gene TRBJ1-2; D is unclear. Germline-derived CDR1 and CDR2 are SGHTA and FQGNSA. CDR3 length: 13 residues. The V and J ends lost 2 bases and 4 bases respectively, with 8 bases between them. The CDR3 spells CASSLYSAYGYTF. CDR3 DNA sequence: TGTGCCAGCAGCTTATACTCCGCCTATGGCTACACCTTC.

The chain combines TRBV4-2 with TRBJ1-1, with 10 bases that match TRBD1. Germline CDR1 and CDR2: LGHNA and YNFKEQ. V lost 3 bases to trimming and J lost 6 bases; unmatched junction nucleotides: 7. CDR3 size: 15 residues. The CDR3 loop reads CASSQHGTGEAEAFF. The CDR3 region has the DNA TGTGCCAGCAGCCAGCACGGGACAGGGGAGGCTGAAGCTTTCTTT.

The gene calls are TRBV9 and TRBJ2-1, with a weak D call TRBD2 (5 bases). V gave up 0 bases and J gave up 3 bases, with 10 bases separating them. This CDR3 comprises 15 residues. The germline V gene has CDR1 SGDLS and CDR2 YYNGEE. For the CDR3, the DNA is TGTGCCAGCAGCGTAGCGGCTAGCAACTACAATGAGCAGTTCTTC. It encodes CASSVAASNYNEQFF.

Only a few counts were recorded for this clone. This chain links TRBV5-6 with TRBJ2-5; 11 positions agree with TRBD2. The germline CDR1 and CDR2 sequences are SGHDT and YYEEEE. Germline trimming cut 1 base from V and 4 bases from J; bases unmatched to any gene: 3. This CDR3 has 15 residues. The CDR3 DNA is TGTGCCAGCAGCTTGACCGGACTAGCGGGAGAGACCCAGTACTTC. Translated: CASSLTGLAGETQYF.

The chain has TRBV6-1 and TRBJ2-7; 12 bases map to TRBD2. Germline lookup yields CDR1 MNHNS and CDR2 SASEGT. CDR3 length: 15 residues. The trim removed 6 bases at V and 1 base at J, leaving 4 bases unmatched. CDR3 DNA sequence: TGTGCCAGCAGGGAGACTAGCGGGAGTTCCTACGAGCAGTACTTC. It codes for CASRETSGSSYEQYF.

V gene TRBV6-5 combines with J gene TRBJ1-1, with D maybe TRBD1 (6 bases). Germline CDR1 MNHEY, CDR2 SVGAGI. V was cut by 2 bases and J by 5 bases, with 12 bases left in between. The length of the CDR3 is 14 residues. CDR3 residues: CASSYVQGDTEAFF. As DNA, the CDR3 is TGTGCCAGCAGTTACGTACAGGGTGATACTGAAGCTTTCTTT.

The rearrangement uses TRBV5-1 and TRBJ2-1; D is ambiguous. The CDR3 has 15 residues. Germline V gene data show CDR1 as SGHRS and CDR2 as YFSETQ. The germline V and J ends were trimmed by 2 bases and 3 bases, with 12 bases remaining between them. The CDR3 nucleotides are TGCGCCAGCAGCTTAACTTCCACGGGCTACAATGAGCAGTTCTTC. Encoded protein: CASSLTSTGYNEQFF.

The rearrangement joins TRBV7-8 to TRBJ1-5, with 10 bases that match TRBD1. The germline V gene encodes CDR1 SGHVS and CDR2 FQNEAQ. The CDR3 is 17 amino acids. Trimming at V came to 1 base and at J to 5 bases, leaving 8 bases not matched to a gene. CDR3 protein: CASSLGPDRGRYQPQHF. The CDR3 nucleotides read TGTGCCAGCAGCTTAGGCCCTGACAGGGGGCGGTATCAGCCCCAGCATTTT.

This clone was picked up a small number of times. CDR3 protein: CASIPGNTEAFF. The CDR3 DNA is TGTGCCAGTATACCAGGGAACACTGAAGCTTTCTTT. The V call is TRBV6-1, the J call TRBJ1-1; D not resolved. The length of the CDR3 is 12 residues. Germline assignment: CDR1 MNHNS and CDR2 SASEGT. Trimming took off 9 bases at V and 1 base at J, with 9 bases between the two ends.

The chain uses TRBV10-2 and TRBJ2-1; TRBD2 matches at 9 bases. The CDR3 loop spans 17 amino acids. V trimming: 6 bases; J trimming: 5 bases; junction bases outside the gene matches: 14. Germline CDR1 and CDR2: WSHSY and SAAADI. CDR3 sequence: CASSERSGTSRDNEQFF. CDR3 in DNA: TGCGCCAGCAGCGAAAGATCCGGGACTAGCAGAGACAATGAGCAGTTCTTC.

As DNA, the CDR3 is TGTGCCAGCAGCGTAGGGACTGTCGGCTACGAGCAGTACTTC. Its protein is CASSVGTVGYEQYF. This chain connects TRBV9 to TRBJ2-7; possible D gene TRBD2, 5 bases. Deletions cut 0 bases from V and 3 bases from J, with 10 bases between. The germline V gene encodes CDR1 SGDLS and CDR2 YYNGEE. The CDR3 sequence is 14 residues long.